Listed here are 18 T cell receptor beta chains from one sample, sequenced in a study of identical twins. TCRdb passed the 5' RACE reads through MiXCR, listing each CDR3 protein once. In the table there are hundreds of thousands of distinct CDR3 sequences, around a sixth of which are singletons. The same data also contributed to another study, on T cells expressing NK-cell markers.

The sample consisted of PBMCs. These receptors were obtained from a woman aged 18-35 years in good health.

The V gene is TRBV7-9, the J gene TRBJ2-7, with D possibly matching TRBD1 (5 bases). The V end lost 8 bases, the J end lost 0 bases, and 8 bases lay between the germline ends. CDR1 and CDR2 from the germline V gene are SEHNR and FQNEAQ (reference sequence). This CDR3 region has 12 residues. CDR3 coding DNA: TGTGCCAGCGGCAGGGTCTCCTACGAGCAGTACTTC. This encodes CASGRVSYEQYF.

The rearrangement uses TRBV6-2 or TRBV6-3 and TRBJ2-3; TRBD2 might be the D (5 bases). The V and J ends lost 2 bases and 0 bases respectively, with 9 bases between them. The CDR3 loop spans 15 amino acids. Germline V gene sequence: CDR1 MNHEY, CDR2 SVGEGT. CDR3 region: CASSYDRGSTDTQYF. The CDR3 nucleotides read TGTGCCAGCAGTTACGACCGGGGAAGCACAGATACGCAGTATTTT.

This clonotype turned up a few times. J is TRBJ2-6 and V is TRBV7-8, with D unclear. The CDR3 has 15 residues. Germline values: CDR1 SGHVS, CDR2 FQNEAQ. The V end lost 5 bases, the J end lost 1 base, and 9 bases lay between the germline ends. The CDR3 DNA follows: TGTGCCAGCAGCGGTACGGGTTCTGGGGCCAACGTCCTGACTTTC. Its protein is CASSGTGSGANVLTF.

There are a few counts of this clonotype. The chain has TRBV5-1 and TRBJ2-7; D gene unclear. The CDR3 loop spans 15 amino acids. Germline CDR1 is SGHRS and CDR2 is YFSETQ. V was shortened by 4 bases and J by 6 bases, with 20 bases between the two germline ends. CDR3 in amino acids: CASSPIFRSQGEQYF. As DNA, the CDR3 is TGCGCCAGCAGCCCCATTTTCCGTAGCCAAGGCGAGCAGTACTTC.

There are a few counts of this clonotype. This rearrangement joins TRBV27 to TRBJ1-5; D perhaps matches TRBD1 (6 bases). V was clipped by 4 bases and J by 0 bases, with 13 bases between them. CDR1 is MNHEY, CDR2 SMNVEV, per germline (reference sequence). The CDR3 is 16 amino acids. The CDR3: CASSSGQLNSNQPQHF. CDR3 coding DNA: TGTGCCAGCAGTTCAGGACAGCTCAATAGCAATCAGCCCCAGCATTTT.

This chain uses TRBV7-3 with TRBJ2-7; 8 nucleotides agree with TRBD2. With 5 bases clipped from V and 7 bases from J, the junction kept 13 bases outside the gene matches. The CDR3 runs 15 residues. Germline assignment: CDR1 SGHTA and CDR2 FQGTGA. The CDR3 reads CASSPAGGKPLEQYF. The CDR3 DNA is TGTGCCAGCAGCCCGGCGGGGGGTAAACCTCTGGAGCAGTACTTC.

CDR3 nucleotides: TGCAGTGCTAGAGATGCCCGGGGTGCAAATGAGCAGTTCTTC. Residues: CSARDARGANEQFF. The V call is TRBV20-1, the J call TRBJ2-1; maybe TRBD2 (5 bases). Looked up from germline, CDR1 is DFQATT and CDR2 is SNEGSKA (reference sequence). CDR3 length equals 14 residues. V shed 0 bases and J shed 7 bases, with 13 bases lying between them.

In this sample, this clonotype turned up a few times. The rearrangement uses TRBV5-1 and TRBJ2-3, with D unclear. The CDR3 is 12 residues long. The ends were cut back, 3 bases at V and 5 bases at J, with 7 bases in the middle. Germline CDR1 is SGHRS and CDR2 is YFSETQ. CDR3 in amino acids: CASSSELDTQYF. The DNA of the CDR3 is TGCGCCAGCAGCTCAGAACTAGATACGCAGTATTTT.

This clonotype has just a few counts. The chain links TRBV30 to TRBJ2-3, with D tentatively TRBD1 or TRBD2 (6 bases each). Trimming stripped 3 bases from V and 0 bases from J, with 13 bases between. The CDR3 is made up of 15 amino acids. Per the germline V gene, CDR1 is GTSNPN and CDR2 is SVGIG (reference sequence). CDR3 DNA sequence: TGTGCCTGGAGCCTAGGGGGGATAAGCACAGATACGCAGTATTTT. Amino acids: CAWSLGGISTDTQYF.

The sample holds a few counts of this clonotype. The gene calls are TRBV11-2 and TRBJ2-1, with D possibly matching TRBD2 (5 bases). The germline V and J ends were trimmed by 8 bases and 0 bases, with 17 bases remaining between them. The CDR3 runs to 16 residues. Per germline, CDR1 SGHAT and CDR2 FQNNGV. The CDR3 reads CASSSGNGYSYNEQFF. CDR3 coding DNA: TGTGCCAGCTCGTCCGGGAACGGTTACTCCTACAATGAGCAGTTCTTC.

This chain links TRBV2 with TRBJ2-1; 9 positions agree with TRBD2. The CDR3 is 14 residues long. V gave up 8 bases and J gave up 8 bases; unmatched junction bases: 10. Germline-derived CDR1 and CDR2 are SNHLY and FYNNEI. Written as DNA, the CDR3 is TGTGCCAGCGGGGTGGCGGGAGGGCAGGATGAGCAGTTCTTC. Encoded protein: CASGVAGGQDEQFF. The entire variable domain, with the rest obtained from reference TRBV2 and TRBJ2-1, is as follows: EPEVTQTPSHQVTQMGQEVILRCVPISNHLYFYWYRQILGQKVEFLVSFYNNEISEKSEIFDDQFSVERPDGSNFTLKIRSTKLEDSAMYFCASGVAGGQDEQFFGPGTRLTVL.

The gene calls are TRBV12-3 or TRBV12-4 and TRBJ1-1, with D uncertain. V dropped 3 bases and J dropped 4 bases, with 18 bases sitting between them. This CDR3 spans 16 amino acids. CDR3 coding DNA: TGTGCCAGCAGTTTCCATTACGCAGGTGGGTTCACTGAAGCTTTCTTT. Protein product: CASSFHYAGGFTEAFF.

V gene TRBV20-1 combines with J gene TRBJ2-7; perhaps TRBD1 as D (6 bases). The CDR3 loop spans 13 amino acids. The V end lost 1 base, the J end lost 2 bases, and 9 bases lay between the germline ends. Germline V CDR1 and CDR2: DFQATT, SNEGSKA (reference sequence). For the CDR3, the DNA is TGCAGTGCTAGAGGGGACACCCCCTACGAGCAGTACTTC. It is translated as CSARGDTPYEQYF.

This clonotype was picked up a small number of times. This chain joins TRBV10-3 and TRBJ2-1; D is unresolved. Deletions cut 0 bases from V and 7 bases from J, with 7 bases between. This CDR3 has 13 amino acids. In germline, CDR1 is ENHRY, CDR2 SYGVKD. The DNA of the CDR3 is TGTGCCATCAGTGAGTCGATGAGGAATGAGCAGTTCTTC. It is translated as CAISESMRNEQFF.

The V call is TRBV7-8, the J call TRBJ2-3, with 8 bases lining up with TRBD2. Per germline, CDR1 SGHVS and CDR2 FQNEAQ. Germline trimming cut 6 bases from V and 2 bases from J; bases unmatched to any gene: 13. The CDR3 runs to 17 residues. The CDR3 protein is CASSLFRGGGPTDTQYF. CDR3 DNA: TGTGCCAGCAGTCTATTTCGGGGCGGGGGGCCCACAGATACGCAGTATTTT.

This clonotype came up a few times. The V gene is TRBV7-9, the J gene TRBJ2-2; D is uncertain. The CDR3 is 13 residues long. V lost 5 bases and J lost 6, with 10 bases in between. Per germline, CDR1 SEHNR and CDR2 FQNEAQ (reference sequence). The CDR3 region is CASSHGIPGELFF. In DNA form, the CDR3 reads TGTGCCAGCAGCCACGGAATACCCGGGGAGCTGTTTTTT.

The V and J genes are TRBV11-2 and TRBJ1-2; 7 bases fit TRBD1. Trimming cost V 5 bases and J 5 bases; bases outside gene matches: 11. CDR3 length equals 15 residues. Germline V lookup: CDR1 SGHAT, CDR2 FQNNGV. The CDR3 protein is CASSPRAGGSYGYTF. CDR3 DNA: TGTGCCAGCAGCCCCCGGGCAGGGGGGTCTTATGGCTACACCTTC.

The V call is TRBV9, the J call TRBJ2-3; D not certain. Germline V lookup: CDR1 SGDLS, CDR2 YYNGEE. The CDR3 extends over 14 amino acids. The V and J ends lost 0 bases and 4 bases respectively, with 9 bases between them. Here the CDR3 reads CASSVVRRADTQYF. The CDR3 DNA is TGTGCCAGCAGCGTAGTTCGCAGAGCAGATACGCAGTATTTT.